The entry below describes one TCR beta chain. The data belong to a study of shared clonotypes between healthy human individuals. The V segment lost 0 bases and the J segment 10 bases; nucleotides outside the gene matches: 10. The CDR3 consists of 17 residues. Germline V gene data show CDR1 as LGHNA and CDR2 as YNFKEQ. CD8 cells classed as naive were CD45RO-negative and positively selected for CCR7, excluding terminally differentiated effector memory CD45RA+ cells. Sequencing was performed with immunoSEQ multiplex PCR; in TCRdb, only in-frame clones are kept and a portion is missing. Of roughly 2,000,000 clones in the sample, over 85% were seen once.

The sequencing input was naive CD8+ T cells from PBMCs. The J gene is TRBJ2-1, the V gene TRBV4-2; 12 bases map to TRBD2. This receptor was taken from a man between 18 and 29 years old in good health. Some clones in this sample may be carry-over from other donors' samples. The CDR3 bases are TGTGCCAGCAGCCAAGATCGGGCTAGCGGGAGGGCCGGGGAGCAGTTCTTC. This gives the protein CASSQDRASGRAGEQFF.